These 16 T cell receptor beta chains were all obtained from the same sample, sequenced in a study of cytomegalovirus exposure and HLA in healthy donors. PCR primers comprised 60 Vbeta and 13 Jbeta primers. Profiled with immunoSEQ multiplex PCR; TCRdb holds only in-frame clones, not every one. This sample's table has 100,000 to 150,000 clones. Sequenced: PBMCs. These receptors were taken from a woman aged 40 to 50 in good health and CMV-seronegative.

This rearrangement joins TRBV19 to TRBJ2-3; D is perhaps TRBD1 (7 bases). Germline lookup yields CDR1 LNHDA and CDR2 SQIVND (reference sequence). CDR3 length: 16 amino acids. The V and J ends lost 3 bases and 9 bases respectively, with 22 bases between them. The CDR3: CASSIARDSGRRTQYF. The CDR3 DNA sequence: TGTGCCAGTAGTATCGCTAGGGACAGTGGGAGGAGGACGCAGTATTTT.

This chain uses TRBV5-1 with TRBJ2-5; D unclear. Germline values: CDR1 SGHRS, CDR2 YFSETQ. V was cut by 0 bases and J by 0 bases, with 6 bases left in between. The CDR3 is 14 amino acids. For the CDR3, the DNA is TGCGCCAGCAGCTTGGTGGCAGACCAAGAGACCCAGTACTTC. It yields the protein CASSLVADQETQYF.

The chain carries TRBV5-1 and TRBJ1-1; tentatively, D is TRBD1 (5 bases). The CDR3 loop spans 15 amino acids. Germline values: CDR1 SGHRS, CDR2 YFSETQ. With 4 bases removed from V and 1 base from J, the gap between germline ends came to 14 bases. This CDR3 is CASSLRSTGNTEAFF. DNA of the CDR3: TGCGCCAGCAGCCTCCGTAGTACAGGGAACACTGAAGCTTTCTTT.

The V gene is TRBV4-2, the J gene TRBJ2-2; 11 bases align to TRBD2. This CDR3 has 17 amino acids. The ends lost 1 base at V and 7 bases at J; junction bases unmatched: 8. Germline values: CDR1 LGHNA, CDR2 YNFKEQ. The CDR3 nucleotides read TGTGCCAGCAGCCAAGTGTTAGCGGGGGGGCGGGACGGGGAGCTGTTTTTT. Protein: CASSQVLAGGRDGELFF.

About this clone itself: Other DNA sequences in this specimen translate into the identical CDR3. The chain employs TRBV7-3 and TRBJ1-1; possibly TRBD1 for D (6 bases). Germline V gene sequence: CDR1 SGHTA, CDR2 FQGTGA. This CDR3 is built from 13 residues. V lost 4 bases, J lost 1 base, and 7 bases lay in between. The CDR3 sequence is CASSSGQNTEAFF. Written as DNA, the CDR3 is TGTGCCAGCAGCTCGGGACAGAACACTGAAGCTTTCTTT.

The chain has TRBV9 and TRBJ1-2; 8 bases are a match to TRBD1. With 2 bases clipped from V and 0 bases from J, the junction kept 6 bases outside the gene matches. The CDR3 runs to 16 residues. Germline lookup yields CDR1 SGDLS and CDR2 YYNGEE. Written as DNA, the CDR3 is TGTGCCAGCAGCGTCCGGGACAGGCTAACTAACTATGGCTACACCTTC. Translated: CASSVRDRLTNYGYTF. Combining the CDR3 with reference TRBV9 and TRBJ1-2 gives the whole variable domain DSGVTQTPKHLITATGQRVTLRCSPRSGDLSVYWYQQSLDQGLQFLIQYYNGEERAKGNILERFSAQQFPDLHSELNLSSLELGDSALYFCASSVRDRLTNYGYTFGSGTRLTVV.

The gene calls are TRBV13 and TRBJ1-2; TRBD1 matches 8 bases. The trim removed 5 bases at V and 2 bases at J, leaving 13 bases unmatched. The germline V gene has CDR1 PRHDT and CDR2 FYEKMQ (reference sequence). CDR3 length: 17 residues. DNA for the CDR3: TGTGCCAGCAGCCCCGGCGGACAGGGAGACGTAAACTATGGCTACACCTTC. Its translation: CASSPGGQGDVNYGYTF.

CDR3 residues: CASSLGNINSGANVLTF. For the CDR3, the DNA is TGCGCCAGCAGCCTCGGGAACATCAACTCTGGGGCCAACGTCCTGACTTTC. This sequence joins TRBV4-1 and TRBJ2-6; tentatively, D is TRBD2 (5 bases). CDR1 MGHRA and CDR2 YSYEKL come from the germline V gene. Deletions cut 4 bases from V and 0 bases from J, with 13 bases between. The length of the CDR3 is 17 residues.

The chain couples TRBV19 to TRBJ2-2; D is ambiguous. Germline CDR1 LNHDA, CDR2 SQIVND (reference sequence). The germline V and J ends were trimmed by 4 bases and 5 bases, with 5 bases remaining between them. The CDR3 runs 12 residues. CDR3 bases: TGTGCCAGTAGTACACAAACCGGGGAGCTGTTTTTT. Amino acids: CASSTQTGELFF.

This chain joins TRBV28 and TRBJ1-1; D not certain. Per the germline V gene, CDR1 is MDHEN and CDR2 is SYDVKM. Trimming left V 3 bases short and J 6 bases short, with 11 bases between. This CDR3 spans 13 amino acids. Written as DNA, the CDR3 is TGTGCCAGCAGTTTTGTAGGAGGAGCTGAAGCTTTCTTT. It is translated as CASSFVGGAEAFF.

This chain uses TRBV6-1 with TRBJ2-1; D might be TRBD2 (6 bases). The germline CDR1 and CDR2 sequences are MNHNS and SASEGT. The CDR3 contains 15 residues. Trimming removed 5 bases at V and 7 bases at J, with 18 bases between. The CDR3 region is CASSSTPGEPNEQFF. The CDR3 DNA reads TGTGCCAGCAGTTCGACCCCGGGAGAGCCTAATGAGCAGTTCTTC.

The chain uses TRBV5-6 and TRBJ1-2; perhaps TRBD1 as D (5 bases). The CDR3 totals 13 residues. The germline CDR1 and CDR2 sequences are SGHDT and YYEEEE. Deletions cut 1 base from V and 7 bases from J, with 11 bases between. Written as DNA, the CDR3 is TGTGCCAGCAGCTTGATACAGGCCGGTGGCTACACCTTC. As protein: CASSLIQAGGYTF. Looking up the rest from reference TRBV5-6 and TRBJ1-2 gives the full variable domain: DAGVTQSPTHLIKTRGQQVTLRCSPKSGHDTVSWYQQALGQGPQFIFQYYEEEERQRGNFPDRFSGHQFPNYSSELNVNALLLGDSALYLCASSLIQAGGYTFGSGTRLTVV.

Comment on this clone: Lacking the conserved final phenylalanine or tryptophan, this CDR3 likely reflects a read error. It is unclear where the CDR3 begins or ends on the DNA, so no DNA is shown, and the CDR3 is as TCRdb lists it. The chain has TRBV9 and TRBJ1-1; no check of the table's D call, TRBD1, against the DNA was made. Both ends counted, the CDR3 spans 14 residues. CDR1 SGDLS and CDR2 YYNGEE come from the germline V gene. This chain's CDR3 is CASSVGGDRGRTFY.

The chain uses TRBV10-3 and TRBJ1-3; D ambiguous. Deletions cut 5 bases from V and 8 bases from J, with 7 bases between. The length of the CDR3 is 11 residues. The germline CDR1 and CDR2 sequences are ENHRY and SYGVKD. CDR3 nucleotides: TGTGCCATCAGTACCCCGGACACCATATATTTT. Translated: CAISTPDTIYF.

The chain joins TRBV11-1 to TRBJ2-5, with 11 bases matching TRBD2. The CDR3 contains 16 residues. In germline, CDR1 is SGHAT, CDR2 FQDESV (reference sequence). Germline trimming cut 2 bases from V and 4 bases from J; bases unmatched to any gene: 6. CDR3 sequence (DNA): TGTGCCAGCAGCTTAAGGGTAGCGGGGGGGCGAGAGACCCAGTACTTC. It codes for CASSLRVAGGRETQYF.

The chain employs TRBV7-3 and TRBJ2-2; 9 bases are shared with TRBD2. The CDR3 has 17 amino acids. V trimming: 3 bases; J trimming: 2 bases; junction bases outside the gene matches: 7. CDR1 is SGHTA and CDR2 is FQGTGA in the germline V gene. CDR3 bases: TGTGCCAGCAGCTTCCCCGCTAGCGGGGTAAACACCGGGGAGCTGTTTTTT. Translation: CASSFPASGVNTGELFF.